The 22 T cell receptor beta chains reported below all come from one sample, sequenced in a study of T cell changes during pregnancy in multiple sclerosis. The repertoire was sequenced with immunoSEQ multiplex PCR; TCRdb's copy has only in-frame clones and lacks some. The sample has about 58,000 clones, 93% seen once; the top ten hold 3% to 4%. The sequencing used CD8+ T cells from peripheral blood mononuclear cells, collected in the second trimester of pregnancy. The receptors were gathered from a female donor with multiple sclerosis, enrolled in a pregnancy study.

The chain links TRBV29-1 to TRBJ2-3; D is unresolved. Germline V gene lookup returns CDR1 SQVTM and CDR2 ANQGSEA. The CDR3 runs to 16 residues. Between the trimmed V and J ends, which lost 0 bases and 0 bases, there was a span of 13 bases. In nucleotides, the CDR3 is TGCAGCGTTGAAGATCGCACAGTCCCTAGCACAGATACGCAGTATTTT. Encoded protein: CSVEDRTVPSTDTQYF.

This clone has a single count. The rearrangement uses TRBV9 and TRBJ1-1; 7 nucleotides line up with TRBD1. The CDR3 has 12 amino acids. In germline, CDR1 is SGDLS, CDR2 YYNGEE. V lost 3 bases, J lost 4 bases, and 0 bases stayed unmatched. The CDR3 protein is CASSGQGTEAFF. CDR3 nucleotide sequence: TGTGCCAGCAGCGGACAGGGCACTGAAGCTTTCTTT.

This clone has a handful of counts. This chain joins TRBV7-8 and TRBJ1-2; 7 bases are shared with TRBD1. The CDR3 is 16 residues long. The germline gives CDR1 SGHVS, CDR2 FQNEAQ. The J segment lost 3 bases and the V segment lost 2 bases, leaving 9 bases of the junction unmatched. The CDR3 DNA is TGTGCCAGCAGCTTAATCCGGCAGGGGGGACACTATGGCTACACCTTC. Protein: CASSLIRQGGHYGYTF.

The rearrangement links TRBV28 to TRBJ1-5, with D perhaps matching TRBD1 (5 bases). From germline, CDR1 is MDHEN and CDR2 SYDVKM. The CDR3 is 15 amino acids. The V end was cut by 7 bases, the J end by 2 bases, with 15 bases between. CDR3 nucleotides: TGTGCCAGCACCCGACCGGGGGTTCGCAATCAGCCCCAGCATTTT. Its translation is CASTRPGVRNQPQHF.

This clone appeared many times. The V call is TRBV25-1, the J call TRBJ2-1; 12 bases agree with TRBD2. CDR1 is MGHDK and CDR2 is SYGVNS in the germline V gene. V was clipped by 3 bases and J by 15 bases; unmatched bases: 9. There are 14 residues in the CDR3. The CDR3 protein is CASSDLSTSGSVFF. In DNA, the CDR3 is TGTGCCAGCAGTGACCTTTCGACTAGCGGGAGTGTGTTCTTC.

The J gene is TRBJ2-6, the V gene TRBV19; D gene ambiguous. Trimming left V 0 bases short and J 4 bases short, with 7 bases between. The germline gives CDR1 LNHDA, CDR2 SQIVND (reference sequence). This CDR3 is 15 amino acids long. In DNA form, the CDR3 reads TGTGCCAGTAGTATAGAGTTGGCCGGGGCCAACGTCCTGACTTTC. This encodes CASSIELAGANVLTF.

V usage is TRBV7-6 and J usage is TRBJ2-1; D possibly corresponds to TRBD2 (5 bases). Germline loops: CDR1 SGHVS, CDR2 FNYEAQ. The CDR3 is 15 residues long. Trimming shortened V by 1 base and J by 5 bases, and 12 bases separated the two germline ends. The chain's CDR3 is CASSLVSGPDNEQFF. The CDR3, as DNA: TGTGCCAGCAGCTTAGTGAGCGGACCCGACAATGAGCAGTTCTTC.

V usage is TRBV7-9 and J usage is TRBJ2-7, with 10 bases identical to TRBD1. CDR1 and CDR2 (germline): SEHNR, FQNEAQ (reference sequence). The CDR3 has 16 residues. The V and J ends lost 4 bases and 0 bases, in that order; junction bases with no gene match: 6. CDR3 sequence: CASSSLGQGGSYEQYF. CDR3 nucleotides: TGTGCCAGCAGCTCTCTCGGACAGGGGGGCTCCTACGAGCAGTACTTC.

The chain combines TRBV30 with TRBJ2-6, with 8 bases lining up with TRBD2. With 8 bases clipped from V and 11 bases from J, the junction kept 11 bases outside the gene matches. The V gene's germline CDR1 is GTSNPN and CDR2 SVGIG (reference sequence). This CDR3 contains 13 residues. The CDR3 is CAHGGGGLDVLTF. The DNA of the CDR3 is TGTGCCCACGGGGGGGGCGGGCTCGACGTCCTGACTTTC. Full variable domain (rest looked up from reference TRBV30 and TRBJ2-6): SQTIHQWPATLVQPVGSPLSLECTVEGTSNPNLYWYRQAAGRGLQLLFYSVGIGQISSEVPQNLSASRPQDRQFILSSKKLLLSDSGFYLCAHGGGGLDVLTFGAGSRLTVL.

The chain is built from TRBV7-6 and TRBJ1-1, with D possibly TRBD1 on 5 matching bases. CDR1 is SGHVS, CDR2 FNYEAQ, per germline. The CDR3 has 14 residues. Trimming pared 0 bases from V and 2 bases from J, leaving 7 bases between. The CDR3 region has the DNA TGTGCCAGCAGCTTAGCGGGGGGAAACACTGAAGCTTTCTTT. Its translation: CASSLAGGNTEAFF.

There are a few counts of this clone. The chain joins TRBV27 to TRBJ1-2, with a possible D match to TRBD1 (6 bases). Germline V CDR1 and CDR2: MNHEY, SMNVEV (reference sequence). V lost 1 base and J 4 bases, leaving 13 bases between the germline ends. The CDR3 is 15 residues long. CDR3 region: CASSLFPGAGYGYTF. In DNA, the CDR3 is TGTGCCAGCAGTTTATTTCCAGGGGCAGGCTATGGCTACACCTTC.

The V call is TRBV28, the J call TRBJ1-2; 10 bases are a match to TRBD1. This CDR3 contains 15 residues. With V trimmed by 7 bases and J by 4 bases, 9 bases remained unmatched. Germline values: CDR1 MDHEN, CDR2 SYDVKM. CDR3 residues: CASMGTGANLYGYTF. The CDR3 bases are TGTGCCAGCATGGGGACAGGGGCCAACCTCTATGGCTACACCTTC.

The chain links TRBV9 to TRBJ2-1, with D uncertain. The CDR3 length is 12 residues. Germline loops: CDR1 SGDLS, CDR2 YYNGEE. Trimming stripped 4 bases from V and 6 bases from J, with 8 bases between. CDR3 loop: CASSTRGNEQFF. In nucleotides, the CDR3 is TGTGCCAGCAGCACCCGCGGCAATGAGCAGTTCTTC.

This chain links TRBV2 with TRBJ2-3; 8 nucleotides line up with TRBD1. Germline CDR1 SNHLY, CDR2 FYNNEI. The CDR3 length is 15 residues. Trimming took 3 bases from V and 3 from J; bases not matched to a gene: 5. CDR3 in DNA: TGTGCCAGCAGTGAGGGCAGGGGGCGGACAGATACGCAGTATTTT. Protein product: CASSEGRGRTDTQYF.

The rearrangement uses TRBV7-2 and TRBJ1-6; D is uncertain. Trimming removed 2 bases at V and 1 base at J, with 9 bases between. The CDR3 has 16 residues. From germline, CDR1 is SGHTA and CDR2 FQGNSA. This CDR3 reads CASSLIRVSYNSPLHF. The DNA of the CDR3 is TGTGCCAGCAGCTTAATCCGGGTTTCCTATAATTCACCCCTCCACTTT.

J is TRBJ2-2 and V is TRBV19; 8 bases fit TRBD2. This CDR3 is built from 18 residues. The V and J ends lost 5 bases and 4 bases, in that order; junction bases with no gene match: 15. From germline, CDR1 is LNHDA and CDR2 SQIVND (reference sequence). DNA for the CDR3: TGTGCCAGTAGTTCCCTCGGACTAGCAGGGGTCCGCACCGGGGAGCTGTTTTTT. This gives the protein CASSSLGLAGVRTGELFF.

The chain is built from TRBV6-5 and TRBJ1-2; possibly TRBD1 for D (6 bases). This CDR3 has 13 amino acids. Trimming shortened V by 5 bases and J by 4 bases, and 11 bases separated the two germline ends. CDR1 and CDR2 from the germline V gene are MNHEY and SVGAGI. The CDR3 region is CASSPGQTYGYTF. The CDR3 DNA reads as TGTGCCAGCAGTCCTGGACAGACCTATGGCTACACCTTC.

This clone was counted a single time. This rearrangement joins TRBV5-1 to TRBJ2-2; 16 bases map to TRBD2. V lost 4 bases, J lost 6 bases, and 6 bases stayed unmatched. CDR1 is SGHRS, CDR2 YFSETQ, per germline. This CDR3 is 17 amino acids long. CDR3 loop: CASSPGTSGRAAGELFF. In nucleotides, the CDR3 is TGCGCCAGCAGCCCGGGGACTAGCGGGAGGGCCGCCGGGGAGCTGTTTTTT.

This clone was detected only a few times. The chain employs TRBV2 and TRBJ1-1; possibly TRBD1 for D (5 bases). Germline CDR1 reads SNHLY; CDR2 reads FYNNEI. The V end was cut by 3 bases, the J end by 1 base, with 6 bases between. The CDR3 totals 13 residues. Here the CDR3 reads CASSDQGNTEAFF. CDR3 DNA sequence: TGTGCCAGCAGTGACCAGGGGAACACTGAAGCTTTCTTT.

The chain is built from TRBV28 and TRBJ2-5; 9 bases fit TRBD2. This CDR3 has 18 residues. CDR1 and CDR2 (germline): MDHEN, SYDVKM. V was pared by 2 bases and J by 5 bases, with 15 bases of the junction left unmatched. The CDR3 sequence: CASSLVEGGREGGETQYF. CDR3 bases: TGTGCCAGCAGTTTAGTCGAGGGAGGGCGGGAGGGTGGTGAGACCCAGTACTTC. Full variable domain (rest looked up from reference TRBV28 and TRBJ2-5): DVKVTQSSRYLVKRTGEKVFLECVQDMDHENMFWYRQDPGLGLRLIYFSYDVKMKEKGDIPEGYSVSREKKERFSLILESASTNQTSMYLCASSLVEGGREGGETQYFGPGTRLLVL.

The chain is built from TRBV6-1 and TRBJ2-1; TRBD2 matches at 10 bases. V was clipped by 11 bases and J by 5 bases; unmatched bases: 12. The CDR3 has 15 residues. Germline V gives CDR1 MNHNS, CDR2 SASEGT. The chain's CDR3 is CALSELAGTNNEQFF. CDR3 DNA: TGTGCCTTATCTGAACTAGCGGGAACAAACAATGAGCAGTTCTTC.

This clone has just one count. The chain is built from TRBV10-3 and TRBJ1-1; D ambiguous. The ends were cut back, 6 bases at V and 4 bases at J, with 6 bases in the middle. The CDR3 totals 11 residues. Germline assignment: CDR1 ENHRY and CDR2 SYGVKD. CDR3 protein: CAISSPTEAFF. The DNA for the CDR3 is TGTGCCATCAGCTCCCCCACTGAAGCTTTCTTT.